This TCR beta chain emerged from a study of T cells in Graves' hyperthyroidism and ophthalmopathy. The germline V and J ends were trimmed by 1 base and 3 bases, with 9 bases remaining between them. Per germline, CDR1 SGHAT and CDR2 FQNNGV. The CDR3 loop spans 14 amino acids. PBMCs were sourced from over 8.5 ml fresh peripheral blood. Amplification targeted TCR beta CDR3 regions from RNA transcripts. RT-PCR in the first round (using the HTBI primer set) targeted the TCR CDR3. MiXCR, run by TCRdb on the multiplex PCR reads, gives a single entry per CDR3 protein. Of 370,000 or so distinct CDR3 sequences in the sample, roughly 13% are singletons; the top ten hold less than 25%.

This receptor was taken from a man aged 25 to 40 with Graves' hyperthyroidism that later progressed to Graves' ophthalmopathy. The rearrangement joins TRBV11-2 to TRBJ1-1; D gene uncertain. The specimen sequenced was blood. The CDR3 region has the DNA TGTGCCAGCAGCTTAGGATGGCGGGACACTGAAGCTTTCTTT. Amino acid sequence: CASSLGWRDTEAFF. Combining the CDR3 with reference TRBV11-2 and TRBJ1-1 gives the whole variable domain EAGVAQSPRYKIIEKRQSVAFWCNPISGHATLYWYQQILGQGPKLLIQFQNNGVVDDSQLPKDRFSAERLKGVDSTLKIQPAKLEDSAVYLCASSLGWRDTEAFFGQGTRLTVV.